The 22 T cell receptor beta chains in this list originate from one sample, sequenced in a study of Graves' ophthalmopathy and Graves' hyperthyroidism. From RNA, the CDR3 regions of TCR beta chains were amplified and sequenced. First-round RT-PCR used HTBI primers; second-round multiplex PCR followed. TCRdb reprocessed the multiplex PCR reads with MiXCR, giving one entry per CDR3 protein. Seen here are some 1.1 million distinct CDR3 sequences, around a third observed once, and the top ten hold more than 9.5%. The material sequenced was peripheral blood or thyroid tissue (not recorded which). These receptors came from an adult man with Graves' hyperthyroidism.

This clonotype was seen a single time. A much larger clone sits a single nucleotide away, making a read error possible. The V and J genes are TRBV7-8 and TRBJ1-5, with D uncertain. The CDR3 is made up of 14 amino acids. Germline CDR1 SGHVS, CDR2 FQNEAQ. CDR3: CAGSLSRSDQPQHF. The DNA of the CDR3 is TGTGCCGGCAGCTTGAGCAGAAGTGATCAGCCCCAGCATTTT.

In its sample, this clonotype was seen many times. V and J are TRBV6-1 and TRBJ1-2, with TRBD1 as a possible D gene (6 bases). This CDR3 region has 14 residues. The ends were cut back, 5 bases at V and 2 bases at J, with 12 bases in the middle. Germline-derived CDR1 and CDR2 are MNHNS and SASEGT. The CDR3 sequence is CASSYPGTNYGYTF. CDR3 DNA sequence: TGTGCCAGCAGTTACCCCGGGACAAACTATGGCTACACCTTC.

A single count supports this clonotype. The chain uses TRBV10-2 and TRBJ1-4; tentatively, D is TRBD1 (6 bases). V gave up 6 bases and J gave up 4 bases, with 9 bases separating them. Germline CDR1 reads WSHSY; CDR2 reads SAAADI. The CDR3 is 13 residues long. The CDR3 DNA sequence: TGCGCCAGCAGCGGGACAAGTAATGAAAAACTGTTTTTT. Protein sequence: CASSGTSNEKLFF.

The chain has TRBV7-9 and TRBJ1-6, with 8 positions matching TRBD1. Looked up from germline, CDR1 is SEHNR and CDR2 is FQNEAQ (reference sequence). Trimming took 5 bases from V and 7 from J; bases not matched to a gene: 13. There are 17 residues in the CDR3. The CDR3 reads CASSQDPPDRGNSPLHF. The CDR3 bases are TGTGCCAGCAGCCAAGACCCACCCGACAGGGGCAATTCACCCCTCCACTTT. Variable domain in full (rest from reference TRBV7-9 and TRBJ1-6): DTGVSQNPRHKITKRGQNVTFRCDPISEHNRLYWYRQTLGQGPEFLTYFQNEAQLEKSRLLSDRFSAERPKGSFSTLEIQRTEQGDSAMYLCASSQDPPDRGNSPLHFGNGTRLTVT.

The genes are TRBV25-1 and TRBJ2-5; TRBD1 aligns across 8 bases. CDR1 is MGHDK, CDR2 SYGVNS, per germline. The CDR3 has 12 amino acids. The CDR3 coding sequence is TGTGCTAGAACCACAGGGGGAGAGACCCAGTACTTC. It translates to CARTTGGETQYF.

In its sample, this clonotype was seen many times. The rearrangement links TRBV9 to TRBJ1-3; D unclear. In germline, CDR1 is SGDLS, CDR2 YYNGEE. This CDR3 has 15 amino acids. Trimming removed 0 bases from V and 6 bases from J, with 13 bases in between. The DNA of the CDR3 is TGTGCCAGCAGCGTAGAGGCAGGCTCTCTAAACACCATATATTTT. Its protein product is CASSVEAGSLNTIYF.

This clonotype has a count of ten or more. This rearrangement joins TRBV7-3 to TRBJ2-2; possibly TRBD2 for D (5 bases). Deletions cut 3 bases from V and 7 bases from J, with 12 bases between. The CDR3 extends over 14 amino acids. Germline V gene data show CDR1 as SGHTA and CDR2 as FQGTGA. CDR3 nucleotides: TGTGCCAGCAGCTTGGTGGGAGCTTTCGGGGAGCTGTTTTTT. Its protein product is CASSLVGAFGELFF.

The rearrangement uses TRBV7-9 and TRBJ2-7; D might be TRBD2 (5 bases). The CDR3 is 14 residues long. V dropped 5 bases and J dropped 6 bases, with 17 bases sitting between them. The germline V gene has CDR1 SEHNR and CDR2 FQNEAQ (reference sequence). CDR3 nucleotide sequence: TGTGCCAGCAGCCCCGCCAGGACTCCGCCCGAGCAGTACTTC. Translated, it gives CASSPARTPPEQYF.

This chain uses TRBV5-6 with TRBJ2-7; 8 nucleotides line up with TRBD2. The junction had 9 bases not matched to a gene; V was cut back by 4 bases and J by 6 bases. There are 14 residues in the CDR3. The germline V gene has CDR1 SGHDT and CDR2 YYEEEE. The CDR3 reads CASSAPGLGREQYF. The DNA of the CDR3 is TGTGCCAGCAGCGCCCCGGGACTAGGGCGCGAGCAGTACTTC.

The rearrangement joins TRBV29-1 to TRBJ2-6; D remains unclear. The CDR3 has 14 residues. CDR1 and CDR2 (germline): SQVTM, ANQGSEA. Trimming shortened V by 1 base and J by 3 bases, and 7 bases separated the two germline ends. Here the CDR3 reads CSVEVGGGANVLTF. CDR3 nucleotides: TGCAGCGTTGAAGTTGGTGGTGGGGCCAACGTCCTGACTTTC. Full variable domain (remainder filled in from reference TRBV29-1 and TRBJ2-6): SAVISQKPSRDICQRGTSLTIQCQVDSQVTMMFWYRQQPGQSLTLIATANQGSEATYESGFVIDKFPISRPNLTFSTLTVSNMSPEDSSIYLCSVEVGGGANVLTFGAGSRLTVL.

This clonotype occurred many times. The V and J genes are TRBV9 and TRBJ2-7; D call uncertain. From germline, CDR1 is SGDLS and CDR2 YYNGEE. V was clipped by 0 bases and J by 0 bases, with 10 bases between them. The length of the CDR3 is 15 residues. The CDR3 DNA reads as TGTGCCAGCAGCGTAGGGGTGGTACCCTCCTACGAGCAGTACTTC. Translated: CASSVGVVPSYEQYF.

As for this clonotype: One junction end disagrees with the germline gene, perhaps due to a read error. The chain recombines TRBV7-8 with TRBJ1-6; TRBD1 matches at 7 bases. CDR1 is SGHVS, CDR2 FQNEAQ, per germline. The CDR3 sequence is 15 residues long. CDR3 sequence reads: CASSQVTGKGSPLHF. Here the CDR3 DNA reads TGCGCCAGCAGCCAAGTGACAGGGAAGGGTTCACCCCTCCACTTT.

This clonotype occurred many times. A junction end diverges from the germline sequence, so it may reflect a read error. The CDR3 region is CASTLGGEETQYF. CDR3 nucleotide sequence: TGTGCCAGCACCTTGGGGGGTGAAGAGACCCAGTACTTC. V and J are TRBV5-8 and TRBJ2-5; the D gene is possibly TRBD2 (6 bases). The CDR3 has 13 residues. Germline V gene data show CDR1 as SGHTS and CDR2 as YDEGEE.

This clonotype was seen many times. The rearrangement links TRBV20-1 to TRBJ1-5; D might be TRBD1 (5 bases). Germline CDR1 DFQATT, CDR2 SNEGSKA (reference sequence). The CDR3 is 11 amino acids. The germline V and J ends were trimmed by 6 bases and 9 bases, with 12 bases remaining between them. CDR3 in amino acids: CSAHGGGPQHF. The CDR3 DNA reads TGCAGTGCCCACGGGGGAGGGCCCCAGCATTTT.

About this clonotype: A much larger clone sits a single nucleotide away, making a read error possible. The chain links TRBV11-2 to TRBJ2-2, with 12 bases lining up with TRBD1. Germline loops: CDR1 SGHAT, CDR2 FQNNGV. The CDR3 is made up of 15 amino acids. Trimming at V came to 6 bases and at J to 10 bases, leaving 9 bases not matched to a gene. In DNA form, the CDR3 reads TGTGCCAGCAGACCGGGACAGGGGGCCGTCGTGGAGCTGTTTTTT. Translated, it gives CASRPGQGAVVELFF. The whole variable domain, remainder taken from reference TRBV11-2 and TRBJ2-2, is EAGVAQSPRYKIIEKRQSVAFWCNPISGHATLYWYQQILGQGPKLLIQFQNNGVVDDSQLPKDRFSAERLKGVDSTLKIQPAKLEDSAVYLCASRPGQGAVVELFFGEGSRLTVL.

CDR3 in amino acids: CASSALAGNQETQYF. In nucleotides, the CDR3 is TGTGCCAGCAGCGCACTAGCGGGTAACCAAGAGACCCAGTACTTC. The V gene is TRBV9, the J gene TRBJ2-5, with TRBD2 matching over 9 bases. Germline-derived CDR1 and CDR2 are SGDLS and YYNGEE. V lost 3 bases and J lost 0; bases outside the gene matches: 3. This CDR3 is 15 amino acids long.

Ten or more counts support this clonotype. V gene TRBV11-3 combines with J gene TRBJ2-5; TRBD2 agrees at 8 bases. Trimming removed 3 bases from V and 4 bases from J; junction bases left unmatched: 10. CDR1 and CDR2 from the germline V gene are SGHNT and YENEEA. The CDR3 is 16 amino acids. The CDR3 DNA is TGTGCCAGCAGCTTGGCCTCCCCGGGGGGGCGAGAGACCCAGTACTTC. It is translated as CASSLASPGGRETQYF.

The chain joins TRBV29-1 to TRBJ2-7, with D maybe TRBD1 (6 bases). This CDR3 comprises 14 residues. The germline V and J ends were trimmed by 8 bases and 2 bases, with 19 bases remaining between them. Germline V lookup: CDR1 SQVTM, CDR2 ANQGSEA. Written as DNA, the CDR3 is TGCAGCTTAGGAGTCAGGGGTCCGACCTACGAGCAGTACTTC. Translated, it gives CSLGVRGPTYEQYF.

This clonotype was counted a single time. This CDR3 reads CASSLYPGQGAYEQYF. The CDR3 DNA is TGTGCCAGCAGCTTATACCCGGGACAGGGGGCCTACGAGCAGTACTTC. V gene TRBV11-2 combines with J gene TRBJ2-7, with 11 bases fitting TRBD1. The CDR3 extends over 16 amino acids. The germline gives CDR1 SGHAT, CDR2 FQNNGV. The ends lost 2 bases at V and 2 bases at J; junction bases unmatched: 5.

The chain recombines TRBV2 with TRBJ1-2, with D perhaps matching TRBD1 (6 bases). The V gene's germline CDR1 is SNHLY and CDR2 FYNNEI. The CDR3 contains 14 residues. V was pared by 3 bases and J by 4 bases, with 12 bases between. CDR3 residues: CASSDEDRPYGYTF. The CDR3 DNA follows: TGTGCCAGCAGTGACGAGGACAGACCCTATGGCTACACCTTC.

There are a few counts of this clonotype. CDR3 amino acids: CASNGNMNTEAFF. The CDR3 region has the DNA TGTGCCAGCAACGGGAACATGAACACTGAAGCTTTCTTT. This chain connects TRBV6-5 to TRBJ1-1, with D unclear. V was clipped by 7 bases and J by 0 bases, with 9 bases between them. Germline V gene sequence: CDR1 MNHEY, CDR2 SVGAGI. The CDR3 is 13 residues long.

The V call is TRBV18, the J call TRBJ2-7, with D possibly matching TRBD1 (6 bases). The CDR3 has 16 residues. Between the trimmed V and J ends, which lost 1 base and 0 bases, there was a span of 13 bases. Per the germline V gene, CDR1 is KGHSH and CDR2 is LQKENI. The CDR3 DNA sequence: TGTGCCAGCTCACCACAACGGCAGGGGCCCTCCTACGAGCAGTACTTC. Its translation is CASSPQRQGPSYEQYF. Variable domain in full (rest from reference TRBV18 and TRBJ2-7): NAGVMQNPRHLVRRRGQEARLRCSPMKGHSHVYWYRQLPEEGLKFMVYLQKENIIDESGMPKERFSAEFPKEGPSILRIQQVVRGDSAAYFCASSPQRQGPSYEQYFGPGTRLTVT.